The next 10 T cell receptor beta chains were all read from a single sample in a study of vaccination effects on CD4 cells after COVID-19. Cultured cells yielded isolated CD4+ T cells after more than nine days. Antigen specificity for these receptors is unknown. Sequenced by immunoSEQ multiplex PCR; TCRdb stores in-frame clones only, minus some. The table lists about 50,000 clones, about 74% of them singletons. The starting material was CD4+ T cells from PBMCs cultured without peptide, obtained before COVID-19 vaccination. These TCRs come from a human donor who received a COVID-19 vaccine.

V gene TRBV28 combines with J gene TRBJ1-6; D might be TRBD1 (5 bases). The CDR3 runs to 16 residues. The germline V and J ends were trimmed by 6 bases and 0 bases, with 12 bases remaining between them. CDR1 MDHEN and CDR2 SYDVKM come from the germline V gene. CDR3 in DNA: TGTGCCAGCAGCAAACAGGTGGGCTCCTATAATTCACCCCTCCACTTT. The encoded protein is CASSKQVGSYNSPLHF. The variable domain in full, completed from reference TRBV28 and TRBJ1-6, reads DVKVTQSSRYLVKRTGEKVFLECVQDMDHENMFWYRQDPGLGLRLIYFSYDVKMKEKGDIPEGYSVSREKKERFSLILESASTNQTSMYLCASSKQVGSYNSPLHFGNGTRLTVT.

The chain has TRBV18 and TRBJ2-7; the D gene is possibly TRBD1 (5 bases). Trimming left V 3 bases short and J 1 base short, with 7 bases between. This CDR3 has 13 amino acids. CDR1 is KGHSH and CDR2 is LQKENI in the germline V gene. CDR3 sequence (DNA): TGTGCCAGCTCACCCGGACATTCCTACGAGCAGTACGTC. Translating gives CASSPGHSYEQYV.

The chain combines TRBV5-1 with TRBJ1-3; 7 bases are shared with TRBD1. From germline, CDR1 is SGHRS and CDR2 YFSETQ. Trimming cost V 2 bases and J 1 base; bases outside gene matches: 6. The CDR3 consists of 16 residues. The CDR3: CASSLTGADSGNTIYF. CDR3 sequence (DNA): TGCGCCAGCAGCTTAACAGGGGCCGATTCTGGAAACACCATATATTTT. Combining the CDR3 with reference TRBV5-1 and TRBJ1-3 gives the whole variable domain KAGVTQTPRYLIKTRGQQVTLSCSPISGHRSVSWYQQTPGQGLQFLFEYFSETQRNKGNFPGRFSGRQFSNSRSEMNVSTLELGDSALYLCASSLTGADSGNTIYFGEGSWLTVV.

This chain connects TRBV7-8 to TRBJ2-3; D ambiguous. Germline V gene lookup returns CDR1 SGHVS and CDR2 FQNEAQ. The CDR3 has 14 residues. V shed 3 bases and J shed 2 bases, with 9 bases lying between them. DNA of the CDR3: TGTGCCAGCAGCTTCACAGCGAACACAGATACGCAGTATTTT. Its protein is CASSFTANTDTQYF.

The V gene is TRBV6-5, the J gene TRBJ1-5, with D unresolved. This CDR3 contains 14 residues. V dropped 7 bases and J dropped 0 bases, with 10 bases sitting between them. From germline, CDR1 is MNHEY and CDR2 SVGAGI. CDR3 sequence reads: CASMRPYSNQPQHF. In DNA form, the CDR3 reads TGTGCCAGCATGAGACCGTATAGCAATCAGCCCCAGCATTTT.

The chain couples TRBV24-1 to TRBJ2-2; perhaps TRBD2 as D (5 bases). Germline V lookup: CDR1 KGHDR, CDR2 SFDVKD. The ends were cut back, 0 bases at V and 1 base at J, with 11 bases in the middle. CDR3 length: 17 residues. The CDR3 coding sequence is TGTGCCACCAGTGATTTGCGAGCTGAGGGGAACACCGGGGAGCTGTTTTTT. This translates into CATSDLRAEGNTGELFF.

This clone was seen a single time. The rearrangement links TRBV7-8 to TRBJ1-3; no reliable D call. Trimming pared 4 bases from V and 0 bases from J, leaving 10 bases between. Germline CDR1 is SGHVS and CDR2 is FQNEAQ. The CDR3 totals 15 residues. The DNA of the CDR3 is TGTGCCAGCAGCTCCGGACGGAACTCTGGAAACACCATATATTTT. It yields the protein CASSSGRNSGNTIYF.

This chain uses TRBV24-1 with TRBJ2-2; possibly TRBD1 or TRBD2 for D (5 bases each). The germline V gene has CDR1 KGHDR and CDR2 SFDVKD. Trimming took 4 bases from V and 3 from J, leaving 11 bases between them. CDR3 length equals 15 residues. The CDR3 DNA reads as TGTGCCACCAGTGACCCCGGGGCGCACACCGGGGAGCTGTTTTTT. It yields the protein CATSDPGAHTGELFF.

This clone has a single count. The chain has TRBV3-1 (or the pseudogene TRBV3-2) and TRBJ1-2; 8 bases fit TRBD1. Germline loops: CDR1 LGHDT, CDR2 YNNKEL (reference sequence). Germline trimming cut 4 bases from V and 14 bases from J; bases unmatched to any gene: 15. This CDR3 spans 14 amino acids. The CDR3 sequence is CASSPPVARGPLTF. In nucleotides, the CDR3 is TGTGCCAGCAGCCCCCCAGTGGCCAGGGGGCCTTTAACCTTC.

This clone was observed once. The chain links TRBV14 to TRBJ2-5; 9 positions match TRBD1. The CDR3 extends over 16 amino acids. V shed 2 bases, J shed 9 bases, and the junction held 13 bases outside the gene matches. Germline V lookup: CDR1 SGHDN, CDR2 FVKESK. Here the CDR3 reads CASSQTGTGTRRAQYF. CDR3 nucleotides: TGTGCCAGCAGCCAAACCGGGACAGGGACCCGGAGGGCCCAGTACTTC.